Below are 22 T cell receptor beta chains sequenced from a single sample in a study of blood T cell repertoires in COVID-19. Repertoires were generated with immunoSEQ multiplex PCR, while TCRdb's copy carries only in-frame clones and drops some. The repertoire holds under 150,000 clones, 75% to 90% seen once, with around 3.3% in the top ten. Input material: peripheral blood. The receptors originated from a woman aged 55-70 years with active COVID-19.

The rearrangement links TRBV4-1 to TRBJ2-1; a possible D gene is TRBD2 (6 bases). The V gene's germline CDR1 is MGHRA and CDR2 YSYEKL. The CDR3 has 14 residues. V was trimmed by 4 bases and J by 8 bases, leaving 15 bases between them. Here the CDR3 reads CASSPSENFDEQFF. CDR3 DNA sequence: TGCGCCAGCAGCCCTAGCGAGAATTTCGATGAGCAGTTCTTC.

The chain links TRBV6-2 or TRBV6-3 to TRBJ1-4; weak D call: TRBD1 (5 bases). CDR3 size: 16 residues. V lost 0 bases, J lost 3 bases, and 11 bases lay in between. Germline V gene data show CDR1 as MNHEY and CDR2 as SVGEGT. The CDR3 DNA is TGTGCCAGCAGTTACTCGACAGACAGTCCTAATGAAAAACTGTTTTTT. It translates to CASSYSTDSPNEKLFF.

The chain uses TRBV28 and TRBJ2-3; TRBD1 matches 8 bases. The CDR3 runs to 15 residues. V shed 6 bases and J 2 bases; nucleotides not matched to a gene: 7. Germline V gene lookup returns CDR1 MDHEN and CDR2 SYDVKM. The CDR3 spells CASSTRGRPTDTQYF. The CDR3 nucleotides are TGTGCCAGCAGCACCAGGGGGCGGCCCACAGATACGCAGTATTTT.

This chain joins TRBV6-5 and TRBJ1-2; 7 bases are shared with TRBD1. The CDR3 consists of 12 residues. The germline V gene encodes CDR1 MNHEY and CDR2 SVGAGI. With V trimmed by 6 bases and J by 7 bases, 5 bases remained unmatched. The DNA of the CDR3 is TGTGCCAGCAGGGGGACAGCTTCTGGCTACACCTTC. This codes for CASRGTASGYTF.

DNA of the CDR3: TGCGCCAGCAGCCAAACCGGGACAGGAACTCTCTATGGCTACACCTTC. Its translation: CASSQTGTGTLYGYTF. V gene TRBV4-3 combines with J gene TRBJ1-2; 8 bases map to TRBD1. Germline CDR1 is LGHNA and CDR2 is YSLEER. After removal of 2 bases from V and 4 bases from J, the junction contained 9 bases not matched to a gene. The CDR3 covers 16 residues.

The chain has TRBV27 and TRBJ2-2; D possibly corresponds to TRBD1 (6 bases). Germline-derived CDR1 and CDR2 are MNHEY and SMNVEV (reference sequence). V was shortened by 8 bases and J by 4 bases, with 17 bases between the two germline ends. This CDR3 region has 15 residues. CDR3 in amino acids: CASQSWGHPTGELFF. In DNA form, the CDR3 reads TGTGCCAGCCAATCATGGGGACATCCCACCGGGGAGCTGTTTTTT.

The gene calls are TRBV18 and TRBJ2-1; possibly TRBD2 for D (5 bases). CDR3 length: 15 residues. Per the germline V gene, CDR1 is KGHSH and CDR2 is LQKENI. V dropped 2 bases and J dropped 4 bases, with 12 bases sitting between them. CDR3: CASSPSGTPYNEQFF. In nucleotides, the CDR3 is TGTGCCAGCTCACCAAGCGGAACTCCTTACAATGAGCAGTTCTTC.

The V call is TRBV5-1, the J call TRBJ2-1; D may be TRBD2 (5 bases). The CDR3 contains 15 residues. Germline V gene lookup returns CDR1 SGHRS and CDR2 YFSETQ. V was clipped by 0 bases and J by 2 bases, with 9 bases between them. The CDR3 is CASSLEVGTYNEQFF. For the CDR3, the DNA is TGCGCCAGCAGCTTGGAGGTCGGGACCTACAATGAGCAGTTCTTC.

This chain connects TRBV5-1 to TRBJ1-6; a weak D match, TRBD1 (5 bases). Trimming cost V 7 bases and J 10 bases, with 12 bases left between them. CDR1 SGHRS and CDR2 YFSETQ come from the germline V gene. The CDR3 has 12 residues. CDR3 nucleotides: TGCGCCAGCTCACTTGGGGGGTCACCCCTCCACTTT. It is translated as CASSLGGSPLHF.

The chain employs TRBV7-9 and TRBJ2-4; TRBD1 matches at 8 bases. V lost 1 base and J lost 14; bases outside the gene matches: 4. The germline V gene encodes CDR1 SEHNR and CDR2 FQNEAQ (reference sequence). The CDR3 contains 12 residues. The CDR3 DNA reads as TGTGCCAGCAGCTTAGATCAGGGGGCGGAGTACTTC. Protein sequence: CASSLDQGAEYF. The full variable domain, its missing parts supplied by reference TRBV7-9 and TRBJ2-4, is DTGVSQNPRHKITKRGQNVTFRCDPISEHNRLYWYRQTLGQGPEFLTYFQNEAQLEKSRLLSDRFSAERPKGSFSTLEIQRTEQGDSAMYLCASSLDQGAEYFGAGTRLSVL.

The chain links TRBV6-1 to TRBJ1-5; TRBD1 aligns across 8 bases. Germline V lookup: CDR1 MNHNS, CDR2 SASEGT. V lost 2 bases to trimming and J lost 2 bases; unmatched junction nucleotides: 2. CDR3 size: 15 residues. The CDR3 region is CASSEQGAGNQPQHF. CDR3 nucleotides: TGTGCCAGCAGTGAACAGGGGGCCGGCAATCAGCCCCAGCATTTT.

This chain links TRBV29-1 with TRBJ2-3; 7 bases line up with TRBD2. The trim removed 0 bases at V and 0 bases at J, leaving 9 bases unmatched. The CDR3 spans 17 residues. CDR1 is SQVTM, CDR2 ANQGSEA, per germline. CDR3 sequence reads: CSVEEIVGRTSTDTQYF. The CDR3 DNA reads TGCAGCGTTGAAGAGATTGTCGGGAGGACTAGCACAGATACGCAGTATTTT.

This chain joins TRBV7-3 and TRBJ2-1, with 9 bases lining up with TRBD2. The V and J ends lost 5 bases and 9 bases, in that order; junction bases with no gene match: 14. The CDR3 has 16 amino acids. CDR1 is SGHTA, CDR2 FQGTGA, per germline. This CDR3 reads CASSTRVSLAGTEQFF. The CDR3 coding sequence is TGTGCCAGCAGCACTAGAGTTTCGCTAGCGGGAACTGAGCAGTTCTTC.

This sequence joins TRBV27 and TRBJ2-7; D possibly corresponds to TRBD1 (5 bases). The germline gives CDR1 MNHEY, CDR2 SMNVEV (reference sequence). The CDR3 runs 14 residues. Trimming stripped 2 bases from V and 3 bases from J, with 11 bases between. CDR3 sequence (DNA): TGTGCCAGCAGTTTAAAAGGGGCGTTCTACGAGCAGTACTTC. Its protein is CASSLKGAFYEQYF.

This chain joins TRBV18 and TRBJ2-2, with 8 bases aligning to TRBD1. After removal of 3 bases from V and 5 bases from J, the junction contained 8 bases not matched to a gene. CDR1 KGHSH and CDR2 LQKENI come from the germline V gene. This CDR3 has 16 amino acids. CDR3 protein: CASSPFPGGRTGELFF. In DNA form, the CDR3 reads TGTGCCAGCTCACCCTTTCCAGGGGGCAGGACCGGGGAGCTGTTTTTT.

The chain is built from TRBV27 and TRBJ2-5, with 7 bases fitting TRBD1. The CDR3 has 18 residues. With 2 bases clipped from V and 2 bases from J, the junction kept 14 bases outside the gene matches. Per the germline V gene, CDR1 is MNHEY and CDR2 is SMNVEV (reference sequence). The CDR3 is CASSLSWIEPGGQETQYF. DNA for the CDR3: TGTGCCAGCAGTTTAAGCTGGATTGAACCAGGGGGACAAGAGACCCAGTACTTC.

This chain uses TRBV19 with TRBJ1-2, with D perhaps TRBD1 (5 bases). Germline V lookup: CDR1 LNHDA, CDR2 SQIVND (reference sequence). Trimming shortened V by 4 bases and J by 8 bases, and 11 bases separated the two germline ends. The CDR3 spans 12 residues. CDR3 protein: CASSTGIEGYTF. In DNA, the CDR3 is TGTGCCAGTAGTACAGGGATTGAGGGCTACACCTTC. The full variable domain, completed using reference TRBV19 and TRBJ1-2, is DGGITQSPKYLFRKEGQNVTLSCEQNLNHDAMYWYRQDPGQGLRLIYYSQIVNDFQKGDIAEGYSVSREKKESFPLTVTSAQKNPTAFYLCASSTGIEGYTFGSGTRLTVV.

This clone was picked up one time. The V gene is TRBV28, the J gene TRBJ1-2; D possibly corresponds to TRBD1 (5 bases). Germline V gene lookup returns CDR1 MDHEN and CDR2 SYDVKM. V was trimmed by 3 bases and J by 8 bases, leaving 13 bases between them. CDR3 length equals 13 residues. This CDR3 reads CASSFDSGGGYTF. Written as DNA, the CDR3 is TGTGCCAGCAGTTTCGACTCTGGGGGGGGCTACACCTTC.

The chain employs TRBV30 and TRBJ1-2, with 7 bases identical to TRBD1. Germline V gene data show CDR1 as GTSNPN and CDR2 as SVGIG (reference sequence). Trimming took 5 bases from V and 2 from J; bases not matched to a gene: 11. This CDR3 spans 15 amino acids. CDR3 coding DNA: TGTGCCTGGCCTCCCTACAGGGGTGAGAACTATGGCTACACCTTC. This encodes CAWPPYRGENYGYTF.

The rearrangement uses TRBV11-2 and TRBJ2-1, with a tentative D call TRBD2 (5 bases). The germline V and J ends were trimmed by 7 bases and 3 bases, with 7 bases remaining between them. Germline CDR1 is SGHAT and CDR2 is FQNNGV. This CDR3 has 12 residues. The chain's CDR3 is CASNSDYNEQFF. The CDR3 DNA sequence: TGTGCCAGCAATAGCGACTACAATGAGCAGTTCTTC. Looking up the rest from reference TRBV11-2 and TRBJ2-1 gives the full variable domain: EAGVAQSPRYKIIEKRQSVAFWCNPISGHATLYWYQQILGQGPKLLIQFQNNGVVDDSQLPKDRFSAERLKGVDSTLKIQPAKLEDSAVYLCASNSDYNEQFFGPGTRLTVL.

V usage is TRBV7-3 and J usage is TRBJ2-1; D gene ambiguous. The CDR3 runs 12 residues. The germline V and J ends were trimmed by 4 bases and 12 bases, with 13 bases remaining between them. Germline CDR1 is SGHTA and CDR2 is FQGTGA. The CDR3 DNA reads as TGTGCCAGCAGCTCCGGGTTGGCAATGCAGTTCTTC. Its translation is CASSSGLAMQFF.

This chain joins TRBV7-2 and TRBJ2-7; D possibly corresponds to TRBD2 (6 bases). The CDR3 extends over 14 amino acids. Between the trimmed V and J ends, which lost 1 base and 3 bases, there was a span of 10 bases. The germline V gene has CDR1 SGHTA and CDR2 FQGNSA. The CDR3 DNA is TGTGCCAGCAGCTTAGTTGGCGGGAACTACGAGCAGTACTTC. It yields the protein CASSLVGGNYEQYF. The variable domain in full, with the rest retrieved from reference TRBV7-2 and TRBJ2-7, is GAGVSQSPSNKVTEKGKDVELRCDPISGHTALYWYRQSLGQGLEFLIYFQGNSAPDKSGLPSDRFSAERTGGSVSTLTIQRTQQEDSAVYLCASSLVGGNYEQYFGPGTRLTVT.